The clone carrying this T cell receptor beta chain occurred a few times. This sample is drawn from a study of molecular identifiers for immune sequencing clone quantification. Germline values: CDR1 SEHNR, CDR2 FQNEAQ (reference sequence). V was clipped by 6 bases and J by 1 base, with 6 bases between them. The CDR3 spans 12 residues. TCRdb called the PCR reads again in MiXCR, with one record for every CDR3 protein. The sample shows 90,000 or so distinct CDR3 sequences, roughly 25% of them seen only once. The clonotype comes from a human donor in good health. Some libraries in this study had Jurkat cell RNA spiked in. The gene calls are TRBV7-9 and TRBJ1-1, with unresolved D. The sample was naive CD8+ T cells from blood, with Jurkat cell RNA spiked in. Subset here: FACS-sorted CD8+CD4-CCR7+CD45RA+ naive T cells. CDR3 loop: CASSAPNTEAFF. In DNA, the CDR3 is TGTGCCAGCAGTGCTCCGAACACTGAAGCTTTCTTT.